The 5 T cell receptor beta chains reported below all come from one sample, sequenced in a study of blood T cell repertoires in COVID-19. TCRdb's table, derived via immunoSEQ multiplex PCR, lists solely in-frame clones and lacks some. The sample lists roughly 220,000 clones, approximately 82% occurring once. Sequencing used PBMCs or T cells enriched from blood (not recorded which). The receptors were sampled from a middle-aged man who had recovered from COVID-19.

DNA for the CDR3: TGTGCCAGCAGTCCCCGACTCCGAGACAGCCAACTGTTTTTT. It specifies CASSPRLRDSQLFF. This chain joins TRBV6-5 and TRBJ1-4; the D gene is possibly TRBD1 (5 bases). V dropped 5 bases and J dropped 12 bases, with 19 bases sitting between them. The germline V gene has CDR1 MNHEY and CDR2 SVGAGI. The CDR3 runs to 14 residues.

The chain combines TRBV5-4 with TRBJ2-3; D perhaps matches TRBD2 (6 bases). The CDR3 covers 15 residues. Germline assignment: CDR1 SGHNT and CDR2 YYREEE (reference sequence). The germline V and J ends were trimmed by 5 bases and 1 base, with 14 bases remaining between them. The CDR3 nucleotides read TGTGCCAGCAGGACTTTCGGGGGACGCACAGATACGCAGTATTTT. The encoded protein is CASRTFGGRTDTQYF.

The CDR3 region is CASDPGQGLAFF. The CDR3 DNA follows: TGTGCCAGCGACCCGGGACAGGGCCTAGCTTTCTTT. This chain joins TRBV12-3 or TRBV12-4 and TRBJ1-1; 9 bases fit TRBD1. V shed 8 bases and J 10 bases; nucleotides not matched to a gene: 8. The CDR3 sequence is 12 residues long.

The chain recombines TRBV11-2 with TRBJ2-1, with 8 bases aligning to TRBD2. The CDR3 length is 13 residues. The ends lost 5 bases at V and 7 bases at J; junction bases unmatched: 4. Germline V gives CDR1 SGHAT, CDR2 FQNNGV. Here the CDR3 reads CASSAGLANEQFF. The CDR3 nucleotides read TGTGCCAGCAGCGCTGGACTAGCTAATGAGCAGTTCTTC.

This chain uses TRBV4-1 with TRBJ1-4; the match to TRBD1 covers 9 bases. CDR1 and CDR2 from the germline V gene are MGHRA and YSYEKL. The CDR3 runs to 15 residues. The junction had 5 bases not matched to a gene; V was cut back by 4 bases and J by 5 bases. The CDR3 sequence is CASSPGQGRNEKLFF. As DNA, the CDR3 is TGCGCCAGCAGCCCCGGACAGGGGAGAAATGAAAAACTGTTTTTT.